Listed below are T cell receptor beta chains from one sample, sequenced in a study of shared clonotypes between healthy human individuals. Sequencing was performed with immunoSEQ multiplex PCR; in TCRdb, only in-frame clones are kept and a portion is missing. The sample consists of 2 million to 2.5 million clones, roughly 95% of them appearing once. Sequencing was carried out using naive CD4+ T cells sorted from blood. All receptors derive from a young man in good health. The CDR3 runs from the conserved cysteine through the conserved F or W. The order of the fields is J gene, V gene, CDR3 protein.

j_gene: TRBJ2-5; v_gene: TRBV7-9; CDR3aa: CASSPRIPQETQYF
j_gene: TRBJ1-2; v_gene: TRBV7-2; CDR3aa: CASSLGVWDGYTF
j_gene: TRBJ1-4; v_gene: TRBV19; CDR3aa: CASSIRTATNEKLFF
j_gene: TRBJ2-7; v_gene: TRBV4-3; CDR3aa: CASSQDRENLYEQYF
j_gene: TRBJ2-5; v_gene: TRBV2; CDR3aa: CASSENQGLAGGTQYF
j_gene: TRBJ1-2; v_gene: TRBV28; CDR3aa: CASSLPLGQGSGYTF
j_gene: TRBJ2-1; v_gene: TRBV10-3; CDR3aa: CAISRVLGNEGDEQFF
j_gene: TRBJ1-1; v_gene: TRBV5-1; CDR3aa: CASSSTGQNTEAFF
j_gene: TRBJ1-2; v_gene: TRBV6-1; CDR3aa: CASSGTPNYGYTF
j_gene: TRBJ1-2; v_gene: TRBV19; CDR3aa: CASSIGQGGGYTF
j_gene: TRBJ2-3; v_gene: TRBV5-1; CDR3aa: CASSLERPTDTQYF
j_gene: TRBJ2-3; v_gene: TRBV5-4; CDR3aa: CASSLTGAGVPDTQYF
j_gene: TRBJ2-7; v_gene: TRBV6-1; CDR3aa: CASDKSSYEQYF
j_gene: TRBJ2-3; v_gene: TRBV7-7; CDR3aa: CASSQDRAGYFWTDTQYF
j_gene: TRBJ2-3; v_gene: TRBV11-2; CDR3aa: CASTSSGRATDTQYF
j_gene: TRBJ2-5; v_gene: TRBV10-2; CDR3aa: CASSDDRRYQETQYF
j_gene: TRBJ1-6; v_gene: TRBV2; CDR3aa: CASSLGSSDSPLHF
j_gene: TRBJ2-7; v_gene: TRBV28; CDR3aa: CASRTATYEQYF
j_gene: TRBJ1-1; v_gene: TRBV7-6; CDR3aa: CASSSSGLEGTEAFF
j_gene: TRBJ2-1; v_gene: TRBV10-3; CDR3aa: CAISGQDNYNEQFF
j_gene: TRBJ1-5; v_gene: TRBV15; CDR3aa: CATSTPRGPHQPQHF
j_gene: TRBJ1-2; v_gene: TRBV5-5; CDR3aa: CASSLAAGPHGYTF